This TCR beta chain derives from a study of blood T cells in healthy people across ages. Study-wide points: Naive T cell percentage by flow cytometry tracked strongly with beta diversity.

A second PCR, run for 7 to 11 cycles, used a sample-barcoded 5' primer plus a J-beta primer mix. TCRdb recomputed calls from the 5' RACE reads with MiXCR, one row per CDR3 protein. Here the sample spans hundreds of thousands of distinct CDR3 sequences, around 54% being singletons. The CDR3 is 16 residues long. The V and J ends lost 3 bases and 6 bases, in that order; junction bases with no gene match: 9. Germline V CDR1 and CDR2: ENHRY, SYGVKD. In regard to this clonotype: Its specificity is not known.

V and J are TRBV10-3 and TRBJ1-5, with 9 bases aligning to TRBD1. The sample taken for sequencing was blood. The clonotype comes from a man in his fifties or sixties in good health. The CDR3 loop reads CAISDPTGGAGQPQHF. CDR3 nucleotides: TGTGCCATCAGTGACCCCACAGGGGGCGCGGGTCAGCCCCAGCATTTT.